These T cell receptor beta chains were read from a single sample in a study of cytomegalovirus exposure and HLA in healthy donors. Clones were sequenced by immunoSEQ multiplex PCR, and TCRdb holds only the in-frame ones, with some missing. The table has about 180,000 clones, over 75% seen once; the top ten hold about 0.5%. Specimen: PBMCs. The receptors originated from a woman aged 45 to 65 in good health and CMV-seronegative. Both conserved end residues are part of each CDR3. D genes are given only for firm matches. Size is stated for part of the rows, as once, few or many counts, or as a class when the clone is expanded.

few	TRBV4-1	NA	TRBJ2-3	CASSRGGRPTSTDTQYF	TGCGCCAGCAGCCGAGGAGGGAGGCCAACTAGCACAGATACGCAGTATTTT
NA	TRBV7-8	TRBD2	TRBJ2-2	CASSSSRTSGGTGELFF	TGTGCCAGCAGCTCTAGTCGGACTAGCGGGGGCACCGGGGAGCTGTTTTTT
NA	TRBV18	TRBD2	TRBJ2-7	CASSPPPGGSSYEQYF	TGTGCCAGCTCACCACCGCCGGGAGGGTCTTCCTACGAGCAGTACTTC
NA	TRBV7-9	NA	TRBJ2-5	CASSLRRETQYF	TGTGCCAGCAGCTTACGGAGGGAGACCCAGTACTTC
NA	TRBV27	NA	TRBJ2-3	CASRSVREGDTQYF	TGTGCCAGCAGATCAGTGCGCGAGGGAGATACGCAGTATTTT
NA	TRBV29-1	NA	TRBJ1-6	CSVREGQKNSPLHF	TGCAGCGTTCGGGAAGGACAGAAGAATTCACCCCTCCACTTT
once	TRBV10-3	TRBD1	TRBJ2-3	CAIRGFLGQGLTDTQYF	TGTGCCATCAGGGGCTTTTTGGGACAGGGACTCACAGATACGCAGTATTTT
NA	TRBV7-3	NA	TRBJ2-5	CASSLTSGAGETQYF	TGTGCCAGCAGCTTAACGTCAGGGGCCGGTGAGACCCAGTACTTC
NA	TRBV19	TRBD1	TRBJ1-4	CASTTQAGGDEKLFF	TGTGCCAGTACTACGCAGGCAGGGGGAGACGAAAAACTGTTTTTT
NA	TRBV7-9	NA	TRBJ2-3	CASSPKGLALGSTQYF	TGTGCCAGCAGCCCAAAGGGACTGGCTCTCGGTTCTACGCAGTATTTT
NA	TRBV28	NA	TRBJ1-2	CASSRAGLPVNGYTF	TGTGCCAGCAGCCGGGCGGGACTGCCTGTGAATGGCTACACCTTC
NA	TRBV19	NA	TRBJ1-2	CASRSPGSNYGYTF	TGTGCCAGTAGGTCCCCAGGTTCTAACTATGGCTACACCTTC
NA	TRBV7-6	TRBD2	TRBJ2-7	CASSLVTSGGPSSYEQYF	TGTGCCAGCAGCTTAGTTACTAGCGGGGGGCCCTCCTCCTACGAGCAGTACTTC
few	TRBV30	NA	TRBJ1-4	CAWSGSVTNEKLFF	TGTGCCTGGAGTGGGTCAGTAACTAATGAAAAACTGTTTTTT
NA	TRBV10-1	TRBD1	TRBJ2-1	CASSDPTVGDRDYNEQFF	TGCGCCAGCAGTGACCCGACCGTTGGGGACAGGGACTACAATGAGCAGTTCTTC
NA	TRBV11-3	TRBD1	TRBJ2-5	CASSTGTGGTQYF	TGTGCCAGCAGTACCGGGACAGGCGGGACCCAGTACTTC
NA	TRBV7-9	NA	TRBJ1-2	CASSLTGGAYYGYTF	TGTGCCAGCAGCTTAACGGGGGGCGCCTACTATGGCTACACCTTC
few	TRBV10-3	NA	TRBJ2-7	CAISESTVYEQYF	TGTGCCATCAGTGAGTCGACTGTCTACGAGCAGTACTTC
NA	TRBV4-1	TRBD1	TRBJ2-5	CASRGQGVGWSQYF	TGCGCCAGCAGAGGACAGGGGGTTGGTTGGAGCCAGTACTTC
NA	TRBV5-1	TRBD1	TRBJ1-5	CASSLDRGSNQPQHF	TGCGCCAGCAGCTTGGACAGGGGGAGCAATCAGCCCCAGCATTTT
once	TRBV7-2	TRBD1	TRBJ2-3	CASSEQGVADTQYF	TGTGCCAGCAGCGAACAGGGGGTGGCAGATACGCAGTATTTT
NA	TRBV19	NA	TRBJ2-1	CASSIVDSYNEQFF	TGTGCCAGTAGTATAGTGGACTCGTACAATGAGCAGTTCTTC
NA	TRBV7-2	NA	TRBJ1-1	CASSLASSGAFF	TGTGCCAGCAGCTTAGCTTCATCAGGAGCTTTCTTT
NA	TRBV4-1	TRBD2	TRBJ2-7	CASSQEVGLAGEGEPYEQYF	TGCGCCAGCAGCCAAGAGGTAGGGCTAGCGGGAGAGGGGGAGCCCTACGAGCAGTACTTC
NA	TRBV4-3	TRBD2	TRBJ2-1	CASSQDPGVGGGARNEQFF	TGCGCCAGCAGCCAAGACCCCGGGGTCGGCGGGGGGGCTAGGAATGAGCAGTTCTTC
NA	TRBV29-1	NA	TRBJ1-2	CSVGSTGSRGYTF	TGCAGCGTTGGGTCGACAGGAAGCCGTGGCTACACCTTC
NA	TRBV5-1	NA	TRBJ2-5	CASSVGLEGETQYF	TGCGCCAGCAGCGTGGGACTGGAGGGGGAGACCCAGTACTTC
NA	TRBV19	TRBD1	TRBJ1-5	CASSTTGVGNQPQHF	TGTGCCAGTAGTACGACAGGGGTGGGAAATCAGCCCCAGCATTTT
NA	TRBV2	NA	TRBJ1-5	CASRGVGGISYNQPQHF	TGTGCCAGCAGGGGAGTAGGGGGAATAAGTTACAATCAGCCCCAGCATTTT
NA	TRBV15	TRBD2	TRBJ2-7	CATSRDRLAGGYEQYF	TGTGCCACCAGCAGAGATCGTCTAGCGGGAGGATACGAGCAGTACTTC
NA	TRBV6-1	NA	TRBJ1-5	CASSERPDPNQLQHF	TGTGCCAGCAGTGAGCGGCCCGATCCGAATCAGCTCCAGCATTTT
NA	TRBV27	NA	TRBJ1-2	CASRPGISNYGYTF	TGTGCCAGCAGGCCGGGAATTTCTAACTATGGCTACACCTTC
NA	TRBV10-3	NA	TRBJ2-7	CAISEHPGPGDYEQYF	TGTGCCATCAGTGAACATCCCGGGCCAGGTGACTACGAGCAGTACTTC
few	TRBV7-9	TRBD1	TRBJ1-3	CASSSQGISGNTIYF	TGTGCCAGCAGCTCACAGGGGATCTCTGGAAACACCATATATTTT
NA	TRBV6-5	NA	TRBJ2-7	CASSYSTPRDEQYF	TGTGCCAGCAGTTACTCGACTCCCCGGGACGAGCAGTACTTC
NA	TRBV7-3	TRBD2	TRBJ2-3	CASSSSSSGVDTQYF	TGTGCCAGCAGCTCGTCGTCTAGCGGGGTAGATACGCAGTATTTT
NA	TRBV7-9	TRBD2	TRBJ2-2	CASSLGLAGNTGELFF	TGTGCCAGCAGCTTAGGGCTAGCGGGGAACACCGGGGAGCTGTTTTTT
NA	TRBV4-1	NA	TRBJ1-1	CASSQVGAGAEAFF	TGCGCCAGCAGCCAAGTGGGTGCCGGGGCTGAAGCTTTCTTT
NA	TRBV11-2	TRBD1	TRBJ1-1	CASRAGTGGFEAFF	TGTGCCAGCAGAGCCGGGACAGGGGGCTTTGAAGCTTTCTTT
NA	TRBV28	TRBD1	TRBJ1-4	CASSPDGDRFNEKLFF	TGTGCCAGCAGCCCAGACGGGGACAGGTTTAATGAAAAACTGTTTTTT
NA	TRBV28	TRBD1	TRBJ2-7	CASQTGSYEQYF	TGTGCCAGTCAGACAGGGTCCTACGAGCAGTACTTC
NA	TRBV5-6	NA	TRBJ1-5	CASSFFSGGRGNQPQHF	TGTGCCAGCAGCTTCTTTTCGGGGGGCAGGGGCAATCAGCCCCAGCATTTT
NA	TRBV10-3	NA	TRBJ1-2	CAISEPFSRDRSYTF	TGTGCCATCAGTGAGCCCTTCTCGAGGGATCGGAGCTACACCTTC
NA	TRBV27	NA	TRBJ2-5	CPFTPGGVWSQYF	TGTCCCTTCACCCCCGGCGGGGTTTGGTCCCAGTACTTC